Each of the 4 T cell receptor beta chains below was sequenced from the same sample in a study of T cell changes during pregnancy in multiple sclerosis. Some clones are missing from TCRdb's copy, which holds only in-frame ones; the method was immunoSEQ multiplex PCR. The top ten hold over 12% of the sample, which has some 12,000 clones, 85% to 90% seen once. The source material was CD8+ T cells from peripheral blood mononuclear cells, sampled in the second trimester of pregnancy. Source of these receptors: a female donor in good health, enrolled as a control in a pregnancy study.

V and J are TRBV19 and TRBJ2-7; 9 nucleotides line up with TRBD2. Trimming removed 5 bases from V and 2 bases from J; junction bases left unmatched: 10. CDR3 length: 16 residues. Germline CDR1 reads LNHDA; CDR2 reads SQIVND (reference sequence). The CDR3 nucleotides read TGTGCCAGTAGTTATCGCAGCGGGGGGTCCCCCTACGAGCAGTACTTC. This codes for CASSYRSGGSPYEQYF.

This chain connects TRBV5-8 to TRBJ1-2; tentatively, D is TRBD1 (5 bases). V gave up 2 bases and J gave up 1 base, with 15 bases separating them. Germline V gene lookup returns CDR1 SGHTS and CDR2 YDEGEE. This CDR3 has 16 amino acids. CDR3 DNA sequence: TGTGCCAGCAGCTTTTTGGAAGGGACTCTTAACTATGGCTACACCTTC. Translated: CASSFLEGTLNYGYTF.

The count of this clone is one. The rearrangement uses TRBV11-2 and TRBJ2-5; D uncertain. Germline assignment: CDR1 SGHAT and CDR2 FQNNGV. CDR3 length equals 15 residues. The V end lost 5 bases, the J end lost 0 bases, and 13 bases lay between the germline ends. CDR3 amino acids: CASSPWALDQETQYF. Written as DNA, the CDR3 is TGTGCCAGCAGCCCGTGGGCCCTCGACCAAGAGACCCAGTACTTC.

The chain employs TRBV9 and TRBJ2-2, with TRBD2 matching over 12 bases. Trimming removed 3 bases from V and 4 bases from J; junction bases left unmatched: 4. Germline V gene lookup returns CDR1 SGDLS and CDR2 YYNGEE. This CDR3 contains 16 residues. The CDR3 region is CASSASGGALTGELFF. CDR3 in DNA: TGTGCCAGCAGCGCTAGCGGGGGGGCCCTCACCGGGGAGCTGTTTTTT.